A selection of T cell receptor beta chains follows, all from one sample in a study of identical twins. TCRdb reprocessed the 5' RACE reads with MiXCR, giving one entry per CDR3 protein. The sample has approximately 140,000 distinct CDR3 sequences, under 4.5% seen once. The sample was memory T cells sorted from blood. The source of these receptors is a young man in good health. Both conserved end residues are part of each CDR3. The D gene is left open where the match is weak. Clone size is given for some rows only: seen once, a few or many times, or a class if the clone is expanded.

abundance	d_gene	j_gene	v_gene	CDR3nt	CDR3aa
-	-	TRBJ1-3	TRBV7-6	TGTGCCAGCAGCTTAGTCGAGGGTGGAAACACCATATATTTT	CASSLVEGGNTIYF
many	-	TRBJ2-2	TRBV29-1	TGCAGCGTTGATTTCCGCACCGGGGAGCTGTTTTTT	CSVDFRTGELFF
many	-	TRBJ2-1	TRBV7-9	TGTGCCAGCAAGCTCCCCCAGACTGACTACAATGAGCAGTTCTTC	CASKLPQTDYNEQFF
many	-	TRBJ2-7	TRBV20-1	TGCAGTGCTTCGACGGGACAATCCTACGAGCAGTACTTC	CSASTGQSYEQYF
many	TRBD2	TRBJ2-7	TRBV19	TGTGCCAGTAGTATTGACCCCCTGACTAGCGGAAACTACGAGCAGTACTTC	CASSIDPLTSGNYEQYF
many	-	TRBJ2-4	TRBV9	TGTGCCAGCAGCGTAGAGGCCCAAGGAGACATTCAGTACTTC	CASSVEAQGDIQYF
many	TRBD2	TRBJ2-1	TRBV2	TGTGCCAGCAGAGATAGCGGGTCCAGCTCCTACAATGAGCAGTTCTTC	CASRDSGSSSYNEQFF
many	TRBD2	TRBJ2-1	TRBV27	TGTGCCGTAGCGGGGTACAATGAGCAGTTCTTC	CAVAGYNEQFF
many	-	TRBJ2-1	TRBV7-2	TGTGCCAGCAGAAGGGGGGTGTACAATGAGCAGTTCTTC	CASRRGVYNEQFF
many	-	TRBJ2-1	TRBV14	TGTGCCAGCAGCCAAGAGCTTACCGGGAAGCAGTTCTTC	CASSQELTGKQFF
many	-	TRBJ1-1	TRBV3-1	TGTGCCAGCAGCCTCCGTGTGGGCCGTGGGGACACTGAAGCTTTCTTT	CASSLRVGRGDTEAFF
many	-	TRBJ2-1	TRBV11-3	TGTGCCAGCAGCTTAGCCGGGGAGTATAACAATGAGCAGTTCTTC	CASSLAGEYNNEQFF
many	TRBD1	TRBJ1-5	TRBV18	TGTGCCAGCTCACCAGGGACAGGGTCTGGTCAGCCCCAGCATTTT	CASSPGTGSGQPQHF
many	-	TRBJ2-5	TRBV12-3/TRBV12-4	TGTGCCAGCAGTTTACGGCCACCTGACGGGACCCAGTACTTC	CASSLRPPDGTQYF
many	-	TRBJ1-4	TRBV5-1	TGCGCCAGCAGCAAGAGGGTCCTTGGCACTAATGAAAAACTGTTTTTT	CASSKRVLGTNEKLFF
-	TRBD1	TRBJ1-2	TRBV14	TGTGCCAGCAGACCCACCGGGACAGAGGTTAACTATGGCTACACCTTC	CASRPTGTEVNYGYTF
many	TRBD2	TRBJ2-6	TRBV27	TGTGCCAGCAGTTATGGACTAGCGGGGGCTGGGGCCAACGTCCTGACTTTC	CASSYGLAGAGANVLTF
many	-	TRBJ1-4	TRBV20-1	TGCAGTGCATACGATGAAAAACTGTTTTTT	CSAYDEKLFF
many	TRBD2	TRBJ2-1	TRBV18	TGTGCCAGCTCACCGGGACTAGCGGGATCTGAGCAGTTCTTC	CASSPGLAGSEQFF
few	-	TRBJ2-1	TRBV4-2	TGTGCCAGCAGCCAAGAACTGGGTACCTACAATGAGCAGTTCTTC	CASSQELGTYNEQFF
many	-	TRBJ1-2	TRBV6-5	TGTGCCAGCAGTTACGAGGGGACCTATGGCTACACCTTC	CASSYEGTYGYTF
many	TRBD1	TRBJ2-3	TRBV20-1	TGCAGTACCCGGGACAGGCGGTGGACAGATACGCAGTATTTT	CSTRDRRWTDTQYF
many	TRBD1	TRBJ1-6	TRBV28	TGTGCCAGCAGTTTAGGGGACAGGGGGAATTCACCCCTCCACTTT	CASSLGDRGNSPLHF
many	TRBD2	TRBJ2-1	TRBV11-3	TGTGCCAGCAGCTTGGGGACTAGCGGGATCAATGAGCAGTTCTTC	CASSLGTSGINEQFF
many	-	TRBJ1-3	TRBV28	TGTGCCAGCAGTTTGGCGGGCTTCTCTGGAAACACCATATATTTT	CASSLAGFSGNTIYF
many	-	TRBJ2-3	TRBV7-2	TGTGCCAGCAGCTTAGTTGGGGACGTTGGCACAGATACGCAGTATTTT	CASSLVGDVGTDTQYF
many	-	TRBJ1-4	TRBV30	TGTGCCTGGAGTGCTATGAGTCAAAATGAAAAACTGTTTTTT	CAWSAMSQNEKLFF
few	-	TRBJ2-2	TRBV24-1	TGTGCCACCAGTGAGTTATACACCGGGGAGCTGTTTTTT	CATSELYTGELFF
many	TRBD1	TRBJ1-1	TRBV24-1	TGTGCCACCAGAGACCCGGGACAGAGTGAAGCTTTCTTT	CATRDPGQSEAFF
many	TRBD2	TRBJ2-5	TRBV6-5	TGTGCCAGCAGTCACGGACTAGCGGGATGGGGAGAGACCCAGTACTTC	CASSHGLAGWGETQYF
many	-	TRBJ2-6	TRBV27	TGTGCCAGCAGTACACGGACCGGCCAAGGGGCCAACGTCCTGACTTTC	CASSTRTGQGANVLTF
many	-	TRBJ2-1	TRBV15	TGTGCCACCAGCCCCGGCCCATGGCTCGAGCAGTTCTTC	CATSPGPWLEQFF
many	-	TRBJ2-1	TRBV7-2	TGTGCCAGCAGCCAGCAGGGTCCCAATGAGCAGTTCTTC	CASSQQGPNEQFF
few	TRBD1	TRBJ2-3	TRBV29-1	TGCAGCGTCGACGACGCGACAGGGGGTAGGAATACAGATACGCAGTATTTT	CSVDDATGGRNTDTQYF
many	-	TRBJ2-2	TRBV11-2	TGTGCCAGCAGCTTAAGGGCGGTAGGGACCGGGGAGCTGTTTTTT	CASSLRAVGTGELFF
few	TRBD2	TRBJ2-7	TRBV9	TGTGCCAGCAGCGTAGCAGCGGGAGTGAGTGAGCAGTACTTC	CASSVAAGVSEQYF
many	-	TRBJ1-2	TRBV5-1	TGCGCCAGCAGCGACAGGACCCATGGCTACACCTTC	CASSDRTHGYTF
-	-	TRBJ2-5	TRBV5-4	TGTGCCAGCAGCTCCCTGGGGGTAGAAGAGACCCAGTACTTC	CASSSLGVEETQYF
many	-	TRBJ2-4	TRBV6-5	TGTGCCAGCAGTTCGCCAGGGGGGGGCAAAAACATTCAGTACTTC	CASSSPGGGKNIQYF
medium-sized	-	TRBJ2-1	TRBV6-1	TGTGCCAGCAGTCAGGGAGCCTACAATGAGCAGTTCTTC	CASSQGAYNEQFF
many	-	TRBJ2-2	TRBV9	TGTGCCACCACCCCCGGAGTTTCGAACACCGGGGAGCTGTTTTTT	CATTPGVSNTGELFF
many	-	TRBJ2-2	TRBV7-2	TGTGCCAGCAGCTTAATGGGGGCGAACACCGGGGAGCTGTTTTTT	CASSLMGANTGELFF
many	-	TRBJ1-1	TRBV12-3/TRBV12-4	TGTGCCAGCACGTACCAAGCCACCACTGAAGCTTTCTTT	CASTYQATTEAFF
many	-	TRBJ2-1	TRBV7-2	TGTGCCAGCAGGCCTGCCGCGTACAATGAGCAGTTCTTC	CASRPAAYNEQFF
many	TRBD2	TRBJ2-1	TRBV7-2	TGTGCCAGCAGCCCAAGGATGGGAGCGGGAGGAGATGAGCAGTTCTTC	CASSPRMGAGGDEQFF
-	-	TRBJ2-5	TRBV5-1	TGCGCCAGCAGCTTGCCAACGCCTGAGGGAACCCAGTACTTC	CASSLPTPEGTQYF
many	-	TRBJ2-1	TRBV7-8	TGTGCCAGCAGCTTAAAGGGATCTACCTACAATGAGCAGTTCTTC	CASSLKGSTYNEQFF
many	-	TRBJ2-1	TRBV4-2	TGTGCCAGCAGCCGCACAGGGCGGGAGATCAATGAGCAGTTCTTC	CASSRTGREINEQFF
many	-	TRBJ2-1	TRBV20-1	TGCAGTGCTAGCGGGACCCGATACAATGAGCAGTTCTTC	CSASGTRYNEQFF
few	-	TRBJ2-5	TRBV20-1	TGCAGTGCTAGAGGGTCCACGGGACAAGAGACCCAGTACTTC	CSARGSTGQETQYF
-	-	TRBJ2-7	TRBV5-1	TGCGCCAGCAGCACCGGATACGAGCAGTACTTC	CASSTGYEQYF
-	-	TRBJ2-7	TRBV7-9	TGTGCCAGCAGCTTAGCCGGGACTCTGACCTACGAGCAGTACTTC	CASSLAGTLTYEQYF
-	-	TRBJ2-1	TRBV19	TGTGCCAGTAGTCCTCACTTAGGGGTGCAGTTCTTC	CASSPHLGVQFF
many	-	TRBJ1-1	TRBV15	TGTGCCACCAGCAGAGATTACGAGACAGCTGAAGCTTTCTTT	CATSRDYETAEAFF
few	-	TRBJ1-3	TRBV5-4	TGTGCCAGCAGCCATCCAGGGATAACAGGAAACACCATATATTTT	CASSHPGITGNTIYF